This T cell receptor (beta chain) was retrieved from a study of T cell repertoires in cytomegalovirus infection. Whole-study context: TCR beta signatures that were public indicated CMV infection and matching HLA type.

Study results and limitations: Cumulated frequencies of public TCR beta families served to identify carriers of CMV plus the relevant HLA. Ex vivo, HLA-C-restricted CMV-specific TCR beta clonotypes prevailed over the rest of the response.

This CDR3 has 19 residues. V was clipped by 2 bases and J by 6 bases; unmatched bases: 18. CDR1 is ENHRY and CDR2 is SYGVKD in the germline V gene. As for this clonotype: No antigen is known for it.

TCRdb ran MiXCR on the reads and lists one entry per CDR3 protein. The table includes some 200,000 distinct CDR3 sequences, roughly a fifth detected once. The V call is TRBV10-3, the J call TRBJ2-5; TRBD2 matches 10 bases. Input material: PBMCs. The clonotype originates from a human donor in good health (CMV status not recorded). Some clones in this sample may be carry-over from other donors' samples. The CDR3 nucleotides are TGTGCCATCAGTGAGAGGGGGCCTCTCGAAGCGGGGGGGCTAAAGACCCAGTACTTC. Its translation: CAISERGPLEAGGLKTQYF.